Following are 4 T cell receptor beta chains from one sample sequenced in a study of CD4 and CD8 cells across lung adenocarcinoma regions. TCRdb redid the calling of the PCR reads with MiXCR, one entry per CDR3 protein. Of 20,000 to 25,000 distinct CDR3 sequences listed, about 50% are singletons. Sequencing was done on a sample of CD8+ T cells from the center of a lung tumor. The receptors derive from a female donor with lung adenocarcinoma. The CD4 and CD8 labels of this study may be unreliable.

By proportion, this clonotype is medium-sized. This chain joins TRBV27 and TRBJ2-3; D unresolved. CDR3 length equals 12 residues. The germline gives CDR1 MNHEY, CDR2 SMNVEV (reference sequence). The ends were cut back, 4 bases at V and 6 bases at J, with 8 bases in the middle. DNA of the CDR3: TGTGCCAGCAGTTCTTTGGTCGATACGCAGTATTTT. Translated, it gives CASSSLVDTQYF.

This chain uses TRBV6-1 with TRBJ2-2; maybe TRBD2 (6 bases). The CDR3 extends over 15 amino acids. Per germline, CDR1 MNHNS and CDR2 SASEGT. V shed 4 bases and J shed 2 bases, with 11 bases lying between them. CDR3 residues: CASSASGLNTGELFF. The CDR3 DNA reads as TGTGCCAGCAGTGCGTCGGGACTCAACACCGGGGAGCTGTTTTTT.

A word on this clonotype: Being one base from a much bigger clone, this may be a read error. The final CDR3 position lacks the conserved phenylalanine or tryptophan, pointing to a likely read error. This chain joins TRBV27 and TRBJ2-1, with a tentative D call TRBD1 (6 bases). Germline lookup yields CDR1 MNHEY and CDR2 SMNVEV (reference sequence). The germline V and J ends were trimmed by 7 bases and 10 bases, with 23 bases remaining between them. CDR3 length equals 15 residues. CDR3 protein: CASTPHDRLPREQFS. The CDR3 DNA sequence: TGTGCCAGCACCCCCCACGACAGGCTACCTAGGGAGCAGTTCTCC.

The CDR3 here is CASSRPGQGTTEAFF. CDR3 coding DNA: TGTGCCAGCAGTCGTCCGGGACAGGGGACGACTGAAGCTTTCTTT. This chain connects TRBV12-3 or TRBV12-4 to TRBJ1-1; 10 nucleotides line up with TRBD1. The V gene end was trimmed by 5 bases and the J gene end by 5 bases; junction bases not matched to a gene: 8. This CDR3 spans 15 amino acids.